Listed below are T cell receptor beta chains from one sample, sequenced in a study of CD4 T cells in relation to SARS-CoV-2 and coronaviruses. The antigens these receptors bind are not known. Using immunoSEQ multiplex PCR, the repertoire was profiled, and TCRdb retains in-frame clones only, with some absent. The sample consists of approximately 43,000 clones, over 75% of them appearing once. Sequenced sample: naive CD4+ T cells from PBMCs, cultured in vitro. These TCRs come from an adult with COVID-19. CDR3s leave out the opening cysteine and the closing phenylalanine or tryptophan.

>TRBV7-8|TRBJ2-3
ASSPSGLSTDTQY
>TRBV6-6|TRBJ2-3
ASSLQVSDTQY
>TRBV30|TRBJ2-3
AWGGGSDTQY
>TRBV29-1|TRBJ2-3
SDGTETRPDTQY
>TRBV7-9|TRBJ2-5
ASLPGLGFGLQETQY
>TRBV5-5|TRBJ2-2
ASSRNRLASTGELF
>TRBV27|TRBJ2-3
ASSLIFNRDLTDTQY
>TRBV5-4|TRBJ2-3
ASSLGGPRGTDTQY
>TRBV5-6|TRBJ2-4
ASSGEGQNIQY
>TRBV3-1/TRBV3-2|TRBJ2-7
ASSHRGQADYEQY
>TRBV9|TRBJ2-7
ASSVGPTTYEQY
>TRBV2|TRBJ1-1
ASSEVQRDTGNTEAF
>TRBV28|TRBJ2-3
ASSPGVAGENTDTQY
>TRBV7-3|TRBJ2-1
ASSLGQRGSYNEQF
>TRBV5-1|TRBJ2-1
ASSPGRVQRGNEQF
>TRBV15|TRBJ2-5
ATSSPGTGKETQY